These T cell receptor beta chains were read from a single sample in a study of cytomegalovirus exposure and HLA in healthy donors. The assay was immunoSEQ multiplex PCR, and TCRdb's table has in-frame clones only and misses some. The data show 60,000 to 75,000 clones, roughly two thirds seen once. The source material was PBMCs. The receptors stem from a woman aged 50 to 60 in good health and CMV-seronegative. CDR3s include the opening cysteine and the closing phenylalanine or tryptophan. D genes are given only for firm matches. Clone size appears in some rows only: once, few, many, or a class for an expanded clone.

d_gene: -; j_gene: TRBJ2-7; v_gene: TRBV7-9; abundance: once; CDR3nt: TGTGCCAGCAGCCACGACAGGTTAACCTACGAGCAGTACTTC; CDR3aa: CASSHDRLTYEQYF
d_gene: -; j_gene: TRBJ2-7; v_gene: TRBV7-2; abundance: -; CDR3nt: TGTGCCAGCAGCTTAAACCCCGGGATCTACGAGCAGTACTTC; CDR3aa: CASSLNPGIYEQYF
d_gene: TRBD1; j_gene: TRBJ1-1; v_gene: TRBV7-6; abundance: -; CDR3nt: TGTGCCAGCAGCTTAATGGGACAGGGGGCCAACACTGAAGCTTTCTTT; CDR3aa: CASSLMGQGANTEAFF
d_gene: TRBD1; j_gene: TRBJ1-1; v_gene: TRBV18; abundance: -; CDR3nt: TGTGCCAGCTCACCCGGGACAGGGGTCTTGAACACTGAAGCTTTCTTT; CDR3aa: CASSPGTGVLNTEAFF
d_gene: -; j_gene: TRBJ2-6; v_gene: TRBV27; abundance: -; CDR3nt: TGTGCCAGTCAAGACAATTTTAGACGGCACTCTGGGGCCAACGTCCTGACTTTC; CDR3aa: CASQDNFRRHSGANVLTF
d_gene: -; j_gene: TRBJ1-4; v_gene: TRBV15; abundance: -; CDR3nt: TGTGCCACACGCGGGGCAACTAATGAAAAACTGTTTTTT; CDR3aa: CATRGATNEKLFF
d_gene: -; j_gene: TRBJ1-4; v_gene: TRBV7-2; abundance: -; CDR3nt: TGTGCCAGCAGCTTGGGGGGTTACGGTGAAAAACTGTTTTTT; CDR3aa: CASSLGGYGEKLFF
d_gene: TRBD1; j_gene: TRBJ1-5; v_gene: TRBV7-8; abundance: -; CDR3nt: TGTGCCAGCAGCTTAGAGGGGACAGGCCTCTATCAGCCCCAGCATTTT; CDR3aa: CASSLEGTGLYQPQHF
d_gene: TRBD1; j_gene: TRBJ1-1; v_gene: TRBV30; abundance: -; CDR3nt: TGTGCCTGGAACAGGGGGCGTTTGAACACTGAAGCTTTCTTT; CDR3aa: CAWNRGRLNTEAFF
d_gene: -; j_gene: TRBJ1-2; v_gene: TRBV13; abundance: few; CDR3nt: TGTGCCAGCAGCTTAGGCCTCCGGGACATGTCTGGCTACACCTTC; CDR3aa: CASSLGLRDMSGYTF
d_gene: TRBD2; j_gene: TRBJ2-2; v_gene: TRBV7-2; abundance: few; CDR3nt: TGTGCCAGCAGCCGCCTTCGTGGGCTAGCGGGAGCCGGGGAGCTGTTTTTT; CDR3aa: CASSRLRGLAGAGELFF
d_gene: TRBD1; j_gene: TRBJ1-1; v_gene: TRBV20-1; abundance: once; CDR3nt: TGCAGTGCGAAGGACAGGGCTGAAGCTTTCTTT; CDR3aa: CSAKDRAEAFF
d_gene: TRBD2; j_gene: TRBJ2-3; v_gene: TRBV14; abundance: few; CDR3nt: TGTGCCAGCAGCCAACGGGAGGGCCCTCAAGATACGCAGTATTTT; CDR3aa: CASSQREGPQDTQYF
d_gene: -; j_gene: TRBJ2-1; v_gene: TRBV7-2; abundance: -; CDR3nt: TGTGCCAGCAGGGTTGGGACACATACTTACAATGAGCAGTTCTTC; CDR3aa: CASRVGTHTYNEQFF